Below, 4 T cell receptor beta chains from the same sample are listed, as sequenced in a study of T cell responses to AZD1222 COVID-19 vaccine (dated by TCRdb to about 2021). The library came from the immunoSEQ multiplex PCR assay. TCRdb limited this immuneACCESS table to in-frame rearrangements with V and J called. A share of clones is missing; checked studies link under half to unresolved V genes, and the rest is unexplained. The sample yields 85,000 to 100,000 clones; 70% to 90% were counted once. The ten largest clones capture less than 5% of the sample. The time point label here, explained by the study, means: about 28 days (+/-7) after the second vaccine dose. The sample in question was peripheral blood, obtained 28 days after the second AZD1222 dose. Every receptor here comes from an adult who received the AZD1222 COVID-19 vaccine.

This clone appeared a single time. DNA for the CDR3: TGTGCCAGCACCTCCCGGGGAAGTGAGACCCAGTACTTC. Residues: CASTSRGSETQYF. The chain carries TRBV7-9 and TRBJ2-5; possibly TRBD2 for D (5 bases). The CDR3 contains 13 residues. Trimming stripped 7 bases from V and 5 bases from J, with 14 bases between. CDR1 and CDR2 from the germline V gene are SEHNR and FQNEAQ (reference sequence).

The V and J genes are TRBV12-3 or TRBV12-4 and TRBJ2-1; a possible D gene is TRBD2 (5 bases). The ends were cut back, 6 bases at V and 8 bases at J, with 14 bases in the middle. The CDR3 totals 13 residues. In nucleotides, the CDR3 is TGTGCCAGCAGCCCTACTAGGTACGATGAGCAGTTCTTC. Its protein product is CASSPTRYDEQFF.

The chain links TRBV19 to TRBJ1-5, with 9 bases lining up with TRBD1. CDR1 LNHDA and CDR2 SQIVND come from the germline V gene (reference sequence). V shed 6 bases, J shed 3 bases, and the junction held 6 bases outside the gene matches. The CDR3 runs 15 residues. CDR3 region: CASRSDRGDNQPQHF. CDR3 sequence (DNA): TGTGCCAGTAGATCGGACAGGGGCGACAATCAGCCCCAGCATTTT.

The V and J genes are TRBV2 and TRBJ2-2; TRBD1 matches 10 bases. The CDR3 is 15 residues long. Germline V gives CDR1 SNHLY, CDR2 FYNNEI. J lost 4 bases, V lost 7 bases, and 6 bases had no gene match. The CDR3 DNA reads TGTGCCAGCACCCGGGACAGGGGTGGCACCGGGGAGCTGTTTTTT. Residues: CASTRDRGGTGELFF.